Shown below are 27 T cell receptor beta chains from a single sample sequenced in a study of T cell responses to AZD1222 COVID-19 vaccine. Method: immunoSEQ multiplex PCR; TCRdb's copy keeps in-frame clones and lacks some. The repertoire holds fewer than 80,000 clones, 88% seen once, with 9% to 10% in the top ten. The source was peripheral blood, collected 28 days after the second dose of the MenACWY control vaccine. The receptors originated from an adult who received the MenACWY meningococcal vaccine as a control.

V usage is TRBV6-5 and J usage is TRBJ1-1; no clear D. The V end was cut by 5 bases, the J end by 1 base, with 11 bases between. Per the germline V gene, CDR1 is MNHEY and CDR2 is SVGAGI. The CDR3 covers 14 residues. The DNA for the CDR3 is TGTGCCAGCAGTATACGGATGGGGAACACTGAAGCTTTCTTT. Residues: CASSIRMGNTEAFF.

The CDR3 protein is CASSPNTRLAGASDTQYF. CDR3 nucleotides: TGTGCCAGCAGTCCTAATACTAGACTAGCGGGGGCGTCAGATACGCAGTATTTT. This chain uses TRBV2 with TRBJ2-3; 12 positions match TRBD2. The V segment lost 5 bases and the J segment 4 bases; nucleotides outside the gene matches: 13. The CDR3 is made up of 18 amino acids. Germline CDR1 is SNHLY and CDR2 is FYNNEI.

This chain links TRBV4-1 with TRBJ2-7, with 9 bases identical to TRBD1. This CDR3 has 19 amino acids. Trimming at V came to 0 bases and at J to 2 bases, leaving 14 bases not matched to a gene. Per the germline V gene, CDR1 is MGHRA and CDR2 is YSYEKL. CDR3 DNA: TGCGCCAGCAGCCAAGACGAGCGGCGGACAGGGGAGAGGGCCTACGAGCAGTACTTC. As protein: CASSQDERRTGERAYEQYF.

The rearrangement joins TRBV19 to TRBJ2-7, with 9 bases identical to TRBD1. This CDR3 spans 15 amino acids. The V gene's germline CDR1 is LNHDA and CDR2 SQIVND (reference sequence). V shed 5 bases and J 2 bases; nucleotides not matched to a gene: 7. The CDR3 loop reads CASSPGTGFPYEQYF. In DNA form, the CDR3 reads TGTGCCAGTAGTCCCGGGACAGGGTTCCCCTACGAGCAGTACTTC. The full variable domain, in which reference TRBV19 and TRBJ2-7 provide the parts outside the CDR3, is DGGITQSPKYLFRKEGQNVTLSCEQNLNHDAMYWYRQDPGQGLRLIYYSQIVNDFQKGDIAEGYSVSREKKESFPLTVTSAQKNPTAFYLCASSPGTGFPYEQYFGPGTRLTVT.

The chain couples TRBV5-1 to TRBJ2-2; no reliable D call. Trimming took off 4 bases at V and 5 bases at J, with 9 bases between the two ends. Germline V gene data show CDR1 as SGHRS and CDR2 as YFSETQ. CDR3 length: 13 residues. CDR3 nucleotide sequence: TGCGCCAGCAGCCCCCTTGGGACCGGGGAGCTGTTTTTT. Translation gives CASSPLGTGELFF.

The V and J genes are TRBV4-1 and TRBJ2-6; no clear D. This CDR3 is built from 20 residues. The germline CDR1 and CDR2 sequences are MGHRA and YSYEKL. Trimming stripped 0 bases from V and 0 bases from J, with 18 bases between. In DNA, the CDR3 is TGCGCCAGCAGCCAAGAAGCTCAGCGTCTCGTCCACTCTGGGGCCAACGTCCTGACTTTC. Translating it yields CASSQEAQRLVHSGANVLTF.

V is TRBV5-1 and J is TRBJ1-1; D uncertain. Germline V CDR1 and CDR2: SGHRS, YFSETQ. The CDR3 covers 15 residues. Trimming pared 0 bases from V and 0 bases from J, leaving 9 bases between. CDR3 DNA: TGCGCCAGCAGCTTGGTCCCAGACTTGAACACTGAAGCTTTCTTT. This sequence encodes CASSLVPDLNTEAFF. Drawing the rest from reference TRBV5-1 and TRBJ1-1, the complete variable domain is KAGVTQTPRYLIKTRGQQVTLSCSPISGHRSVSWYQQTPGQGLQFLFEYFSETQRNKGNFPGRFSGRQFSNSRSEMNVSTLELGDSALYLCASSLVPDLNTEAFFGQGTRLTVV.

Judged by abundance, this clone is medium-sized. This sequence joins TRBV27 and TRBJ1-1; no definite D call. V lost 5 bases and J lost 1, with 8 bases in between. The CDR3 is 13 residues long. Germline V gives CDR1 MNHEY, CDR2 SMNVEV (reference sequence). The CDR3 sequence is CASSLHWNTEAFF. CDR3 nucleotides: TGTGCCAGCAGTCTCCACTGGAACACTGAAGCTTTCTTT.

V gene TRBV7-4 combines with J gene TRBJ1-2; TRBD1 matches at 9 bases. The CDR3 runs 16 residues. Germline lookup yields CDR1 SGHVT and CDR2 SQSDAQ. V lost 4 bases to trimming and J lost 2 bases; unmatched junction nucleotides: 8. Written as DNA, the CDR3 is TGTGCCAGCAGCTCCCCCTGGGGACAGGGAAACTATGGCTACACCTTC. Protein sequence: CASSSPWGQGNYGYTF.

The chain recombines TRBV24-1 with TRBJ1-5; the D is unclear. This CDR3 is built from 14 residues. Deletions cut 3 bases from V and 1 base from J, with 6 bases between. Germline CDR1 and CDR2: KGHDR and SFDVKD. For the CDR3, the DNA is TGTGCCACCAGTGATGGAGGGAGCAATCAGCCCCAGCATTTT. Protein sequence: CATSDGGSNQPQHF.

This sequence joins TRBV9 and TRBJ1-1, with D uncertain. V lost 2 bases, J lost 4 bases, and 9 bases lay in between. Per the germline V gene, CDR1 is SGDLS and CDR2 is YYNGEE. This CDR3 comprises 13 residues. The CDR3 sequence: CASSVSSRTEAFF. The DNA for the CDR3 is TGTGCCAGCAGCGTCTCTTCGCGCACTGAAGCTTTCTTT.

V and J are TRBV5-1 and TRBJ1-2; 10 bases align to TRBD1. Germline V CDR1 and CDR2: SGHRS, YFSETQ. J lost 5 bases, V lost 0 bases, and 4 bases had no gene match. The CDR3 contains 15 residues. CDR3 DNA sequence: TGCGCCAGCAGCTTGGGGACAGGGGGTACTTATGGCTACACCTTC. It translates to CASSLGTGGTYGYTF.

V usage is TRBV6-6 and J usage is TRBJ1-2; D call uncertain. CDR3 length: 16 residues. Deletions cut 0 bases from V and 1 base from J, with 12 bases between. The V gene's germline CDR1 is MNHNY and CDR2 SVGAGI (reference sequence). The CDR3 loop is CASSYSAGRLNYGYTF. The CDR3 DNA reads as TGTGCCAGCAGTTACTCTGCAGGCCGACTTAACTATGGCTACACCTTC.

The J gene is TRBJ2-3, the V gene TRBV10-2; 12 bases are a match to TRBD2. Germline CDR1 and CDR2: WSHSY and SAAADI. Germline trimming cut 6 bases from V and 3 bases from J; bases unmatched to any gene: 4. The CDR3 runs 15 residues. The DNA for the CDR3 is TGCGCCAGCAGGTGGACTAGCGGGGTTACAGATACGCAGTATTTT. Its protein product is CASRWTSGVTDTQYF.

The CDR3 sequence: CASSLSGTGKETQYF. CDR3 nucleotide sequence: TGTGCCAGCAGCCTATCCGGGACAGGGAAAGAGACCCAGTACTTC. The genes are TRBV11-3 and TRBJ2-5; 9 bases map to TRBD1. V shed 5 bases and J 3 bases; nucleotides not matched to a gene: 7. The V gene's germline CDR1 is SGHNT and CDR2 YENEEA. This CDR3 has 15 amino acids.

The chain employs TRBV5-4 and TRBJ2-2; D is ambiguous. CDR3 length: 14 amino acids. Per germline, CDR1 SGHNT and CDR2 YYREEE (reference sequence). Trimming left V 0 bases short and J 2 bases short, with 5 bases between. The CDR3 DNA follows: TGTGCCAGCAGCTTGGAGAGTAACACCGGGGAGCTGTTTTTT. Translation: CASSLESNTGELFF.

This clone was seen just once. The rearrangement links TRBV7-8 to TRBJ2-2, with 9 nucleotides matching TRBD1. The length of the CDR3 is 16 residues. After removal of 5 bases from V and 3 bases from J, the junction contained 7 bases not matched to a gene. Germline CDR1 and CDR2: SGHVS and FQNEAQ. Here the CDR3 reads CASSHGQGSDTGELFF. Here the CDR3 DNA reads TGTGCCAGCAGCCACGGACAGGGGTCAGACACCGGGGAGCTGTTTTTT. The variable domain in full, completed from reference TRBV7-8 and TRBJ2-2, reads GAGVSQSPRYKVAKRGQDVALRCDPISGHVSLFWYQQALGQGPEFLTYFQNEAQLDKSGLPSDRFFAERPEGSVSTLKIQRTQQEDSAVYLCASSHGQGSDTGELFFGEGSRLTVL.

V usage is TRBV10-3 and J usage is TRBJ1-5, with D maybe TRBD1 (6 bases). The CDR3 extends over 13 amino acids. V was pared by 6 bases and J by 5 bases, with 11 bases between. From germline, CDR1 is ENHRY and CDR2 SYGVKD. The DNA for the CDR3 is TGTGCCATCAGACAGGGACGGGATCAGCCCCAGCATTTT. Translated: CAIRQGRDQPQHF.

The chain carries TRBV5-6 and TRBJ2-3; D is uncertain. CDR1 is SGHDT, CDR2 YYEEEE, per germline. Trimming pared 6 bases from V and 4 bases from J, leaving 6 bases between. The CDR3 has 11 residues. This CDR3 reads CASIVADTQYF. The DNA of the CDR3 is TGTGCCAGCATAGTAGCAGATACGCAGTATTTT.

This chain uses TRBV10-3 with TRBJ2-1, with D possibly matching TRBD2 (5 bases). CDR3 length equals 13 residues. V lost 6 bases, J lost 8 bases, and 14 bases lay in between. The germline V gene encodes CDR1 ENHRY and CDR2 SYGVKD. The CDR3 coding sequence is TGTGCCATCAGAGGAGCGGCGGCCGATGAGCAGTTCTTC. Encoded protein: CAIRGAAADEQFF.

This sequence joins TRBV7-5 and TRBJ2-7; the table's TRBD1 call for D was not verified on the DNA. TRBV7-5 is listed as a pseudogene. The CDR3 is 16 residues long. The CDR3 sequence is CARTINTQDRYYEQYF. As DNA, the CDR3 is TGTGCCAGAACCATTAATACCCAGGACAGATACTACGAGCAGTACTTC.

In DNA form, the CDR3 reads TGTGCCAGCAGCGTAGGGGTGACACCTTTCGAGCAGTACTTC. This translates into CASSVGVTPFEQYF. The V gene is TRBV9, the J gene TRBJ2-7, with no clear D. Looked up from germline, CDR1 is SGDLS and CDR2 is YYNGEE. The CDR3 runs 14 residues. Trimming took off 0 bases at V and 6 bases at J, with 13 bases between the two ends. The full variable domain, with the rest looked up from reference TRBV9 and TRBJ2-7, is DSGVTQTPKHLITATGQRVTLRCSPRSGDLSVYWYQQSLDQGLQFLIQYYNGEERAKGNILERFSAQQFPDLHSELNLSSLELGDSALYFCASSVGVTPFEQYFGPGTRLTVT.

The V gene is TRBV28, the J gene TRBJ2-4, with D perhaps TRBD2 (6 bases). Germline values: CDR1 MDHEN, CDR2 SYDVKM. V shed 5 bases and J shed 4 bases, with 15 bases lying between them. The CDR3 runs 15 residues. The CDR3 protein is CASSNPGGVKNIQYF. Here the CDR3 DNA reads TGTGCCAGCAGTAACCCCGGGGGAGTGAAAAACATTCAGTACTTC. The complete variable domain, with remaining parts taken from reference TRBV28 and TRBJ2-4, reads DVKVTQSSRYLVKRTGEKVFLECVQDMDHENMFWYRQDPGLGLRLIYFSYDVKMKEKGDIPEGYSVSREKKERFSLILESASTNQTSMYLCASSNPGGVKNIQYFGAGTRLSVL.

The gene calls are TRBV12-5 and TRBJ1-1; 7 nucleotides line up with TRBD1. Germline V gene data show CDR1 as LGHNT and CDR2 as FRNRAP. The V and J ends lost 7 bases and 1 base, in that order; junction bases with no gene match: 6. The CDR3 runs to 14 residues. DNA for the CDR3: TGTGCTAGTGCCTCGGGACAGTCGAACACTGAAGCTTTCTTT. Its protein is CASASGQSNTEAFF.

The chain has TRBV2 and TRBJ2-7; 12 bases map to TRBD2. Germline CDR1 SNHLY, CDR2 FYNNEI. Trimming took 5 bases from V and 2 from J; bases not matched to a gene: 7. The CDR3 has 16 amino acids. CDR3 in DNA: TGTGCCAGCAGTCAAACTAGCGGGGGGCCTACCTACGAGCAGTACTTC. It yields the protein CASSQTSGGPTYEQYF.

The chain uses TRBV4-1 and TRBJ2-3, with 7 positions matching TRBD2. The CDR3 is made up of 13 amino acids. Germline-derived CDR1 and CDR2 are MGHRA and YSYEKL. V gave up 4 bases and J gave up 6 bases; unmatched junction bases: 4. The DNA for the CDR3 is TGCGCCAGCAGCCTAAGCGGGGTCGATACGCAGTATTTT. This gives the protein CASSLSGVDTQYF.

V and J are TRBV28 and TRBJ1-2; TRBD1 is a possible D gene (6 bases). This CDR3 contains 13 residues. Between the trimmed V and J ends, which lost 4 bases and 6 bases, there was a span of 12 bases. The germline gives CDR1 MDHEN, CDR2 SYDVKM. The CDR3 sequence is CASSWGASDGYTF. In nucleotides, the CDR3 is TGTGCCAGCAGTTGGGGGGCTTCAGATGGCTACACCTTC.